The clone carrying this T cell receptor (beta chain) was observed once. Its antigen is not identified. The TCR beta cDNA libraries carried unique molecular identifiers. Out of roughly 0.85 to 11 million T cells, about 510,000 cDNA molecules were generated. TCRdb fed the PCR reads into MiXCR, producing one record per CDR3 protein. Among more than 450,000 distinct CDR3 sequences listed, roughly 34% were seen once. The sample is drawn from a study of post-analysis software for immune sequencing data. Study background: The cohort encompassed relapsing-remitting, secondary progressive and progressive-relapsing multiple sclerosis disease courses.

Study conclusions and caveats: Same-batch samples co-clustered strongly by F measure. Five or six TRBV segments, TRBV5-6, TRBV5-1 and TRBV20-1 among them, were found more frequent in patients than controls. Compared with controls, patients showed significantly lower normalized Chao1 diversity.

The length of the CDR3 is 15 residues. Germline V CDR1 and CDR2: LNHDA, SQIVND (reference sequence). V lost 3 bases and J 0 bases, leaving 11 bases between the germline ends. This clonotype was obtained from a girl aged 2-17 years with multiple sclerosis. The sample comprised blood. V and J are TRBV19 and TRBJ1-2; no definite D call. The CDR3 is CASSIGSLANYGYTF. As DNA, the CDR3 is TGTGCCAGTAGTATTGGAAGTCTCGCTAACTATGGCTACACCTTC.